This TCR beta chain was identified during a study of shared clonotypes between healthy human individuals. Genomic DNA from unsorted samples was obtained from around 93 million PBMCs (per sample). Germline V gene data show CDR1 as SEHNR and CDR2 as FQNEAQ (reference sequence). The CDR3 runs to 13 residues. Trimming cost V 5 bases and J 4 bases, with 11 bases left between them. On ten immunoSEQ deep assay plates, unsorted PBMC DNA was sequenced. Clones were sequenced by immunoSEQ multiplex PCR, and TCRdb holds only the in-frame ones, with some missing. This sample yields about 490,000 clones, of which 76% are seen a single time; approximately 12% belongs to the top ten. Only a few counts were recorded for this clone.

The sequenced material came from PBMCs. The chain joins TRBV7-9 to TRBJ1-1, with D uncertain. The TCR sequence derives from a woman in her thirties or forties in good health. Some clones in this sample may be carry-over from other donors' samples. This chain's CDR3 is CASSREGGTEAFF. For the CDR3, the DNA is TGTGCCAGCAGCAGGGAAGGAGGCACTGAAGCTTTCTTT.